A selection of T cell receptor beta chains follows, all from one sample in a study of blood T cells in healthy people across ages. TCRdb processed the 5' RACE reads anew with MiXCR; each CDR3 protein has one entry. There are over 600,000 distinct CDR3 sequences in the sample; around 41% occur only once, and about 32% lies in the top ten. Input material: blood. The receptors stem from an elderly man in good health. Each CDR3 is given with its conserved first and last residue. The D gene is left open where the match is weak. The size of a clone is reported for some rows only, either as once, few or many, or as a class for expanded clones.

J: TRBJ2-1
V: TRBV5-4
D: TRBD1
size: few
CDR3: CASSKRTGGLLYNEQFF
DNA: TGTGCCAGCAGCAAAAGGACAGGGGGGTTACTTTACAATGAGCAGTTCTTC

J: TRBJ2-1
V: TRBV30
D: NA
size: few
CDR3: CAWSVEGMGQFF
DNA: TGTGCCTGGAGTGTAGAGGGGATGGGGCAGTTCTTC

J: TRBJ2-3
V: TRBV5-1
D: TRBD2
size: NA
CDR3: CASSFLADSTDTQYF
DNA: TGCGCCAGCAGCTTTCTAGCGGATAGCACAGATACGCAGTATTTT

J: TRBJ2-7
V: TRBV6-2/TRBV6-3
D: NA
size: few
CDR3: CASSYSGPYEQYF
DNA: TGTGCCAGCAGTTACTCCGGCCCCTACGAGCAGTACTTC

J: TRBJ2-5
V: TRBV29-1
D: TRBD1
size: many
CDR3: CSGTSDRGKETQYF
DNA: TGCAGCGGGACCTCCGACAGGGGGAAAGAGACCCAGTACTTC

J: TRBJ2-7
V: TRBV7-8
D: TRBD2
size: once
CDR3: CASSLTSGRVDEQYF
DNA: TGTGCCAGCAGCCTCACTAGCGGGAGGGTCGATGAGCAGTACTTC

J: TRBJ1-6
V: TRBV7-9
D: NA
size: many
CDR3: CASSSRQNSPLHF
DNA: TGTGCCAGCAGCTCCCGACAGAATTCACCCCTCCACTTT

J: TRBJ1-1
V: TRBV7-2
D: NA
size: NA
CDR3: CASSPSLTGGTEAFF
DNA: TGTGCCAGCAGCCCGTCTTTGACAGGCGGCACTGAAGCTTTCTTT

J: TRBJ1-5
V: TRBV20-1
D: NA
size: NA
CDR3: CSARDQGGTLRPQHF
DNA: TGCAGTGCTAGAGATCAGGGAGGGACCCTTCGGCCCCAGCATTTT

J: TRBJ2-1
V: TRBV2
D: TRBD2
size: NA
CDR3: CAGPSSGVHNEQFF
DNA: TGTGCCGGACCCTCTAGCGGGGTACACAATGAGCAGTTCTTC

J: TRBJ2-5
V: TRBV7-3
D: NA
size: once
CDR3: CASSPRRGETQYF
DNA: TGTGCCAGCAGCCCACGCAGGGGAGAGACCCAGTACTTC

J: TRBJ2-5
V: TRBV6-1
D: TRBD2
size: NA
CDR3: CASSENVAGVETQYF
DNA: TGTGCCAGCAGTGAAAATGTAGCGGGGGTAGAGACCCAGTACTTC

J: TRBJ1-1
V: TRBV7-9
D: TRBD1
size: once
CDR3: CASSPQGPTGAPEAFF
DNA: TGTGCCAGCAGCCCCCAAGGGCCCACAGGGGCCCCTGAAGCTTTCTTT

J: TRBJ2-5
V: TRBV29-1
D: TRBD1
size: few
CDR3: CSGTGAYQETQYF
DNA: TGCAGCGGGACAGGGGCGTACCAAGAGACCCAGTACTTC

J: TRBJ2-7
V: TRBV6-2/TRBV6-3
D: NA
size: NA
CDR3: CASSYLSSMLSEQYF
DNA: TGTGCCAGCAGTTACCTTTCCTCCATGCTCAGCGAGCAGTACTTC

J: TRBJ2-3
V: TRBV27
D: NA
size: few
CDR3: CAARSTLSTDTQYF
DNA: TGTGCCGCTAGATCCACCCTCAGCACAGATACGCAGTATTTT

J: TRBJ2-3
V: TRBV7-2
D: NA
size: few
CDR3: CASSSRRGSTDTQYF
DNA: TGTGCCAGCAGCTCCAGGCGGGGTAGCACAGATACGCAGTATTTT

J: TRBJ2-7
V: TRBV3-1
D: TRBD1
size: NA
CDR3: CASSLSRTGGYEQYF
DNA: TGTGCCAGCAGCCTCTCCCGTACAGGGGGTTACGAGCAGTACTTC

J: TRBJ1-6
V: TRBV4-3
D: TRBD1
size: many
CDR3: CASSRQGGNSPLHF
DNA: TGCGCCAGCAGCCGACAGGGTGGCAATTCACCCCTCCACTTT

J: TRBJ2-5
V: TRBV12-3/TRBV12-4
D: TRBD2
size: NA
CDR3: CASSLEYGTTNNEQYF
DNA: TGTGCCAGCAGTTTAGAATACGGGACTACCAACAATGAGCAGTACTTC

J: TRBJ2-5
V: TRBV2
D: NA
size: NA
CDR3: CASSEATAFGTQYF
DNA: TGTGCCAGCAGTGAAGCGACCGCTTTCGGGACCCAGTACTTC

J: TRBJ2-5
V: TRBV20-1
D: TRBD2
size: NA
CDR3: CSATLSGRAQETQYF
DNA: TGCAGTGCTACCCTTAGCGGGAGGGCCCAAGAGACCCAGTACTTC

J: TRBJ2-5
V: TRBV6-5
D: TRBD2
size: many
CDR3: CASSYPGGEETQYF
DNA: TGTGCCAGCAGTTACCCCGGGGGGGAAGAGACCCAGTACTTC

J: TRBJ2-7
V: TRBV5-1
D: NA
size: NA
CDR3: CASSLDPNNEQYF
DNA: TGCGCCAGCAGCTTAGACCCCAACAATGAGCAGTACTTC

J: TRBJ1-6
V: TRBV7-2
D: TRBD1
size: few
CDR3: CASRLPTAGGGSPLHF
DNA: TGTGCCAGCAGACTCCCTACGGCAGGGGGCGGGTCACCCCTCCACTTT

J: TRBJ2-6
V: TRBV7-2
D: NA
size: few
CDR3: CASSLGVGANVLTF
DNA: TGTGCCAGCAGCTTAGGGGTTGGGGCCAACGTCCTGACTTTC

J: TRBJ2-5
V: TRBV6-2/TRBV6-3
D: TRBD2
size: NA
CDR3: CASRVAGDNEQYF
DNA: TGTGCCAGCAGGGTAGCGGGGGACAATGAGCAGTACTTC

J: TRBJ2-1
V: TRBV20-1
D: NA
size: few
CDR3: CSARLGLEQFF
DNA: TGCAGTGCACGACTAGGACTGGAGCAGTTCTTC

J: TRBJ2-7
V: TRBV4-1
D: TRBD1
size: few
CDR3: CASSRIETGVGEQYF
DNA: TGCGCCAGCAGCCGCATCGAGACAGGGGTAGGCGAGCAGTACTTC

J: TRBJ1-6
V: TRBV7-2
D: TRBD1
size: few
CDR3: CASSLGDSSIRLLHF
DNA: TGTGCCAGCAGCTTAGGGGACAGTTCCATCAGGCTCCTCCACTTT

J: TRBJ2-4
V: TRBV15
D: NA
size: once
CDR3: CATSRGGGAARGIQYF
DNA: TGTGCCACCAGCAGAGGGGGAGGAGCGGCCCGGGGCATTCAGTACTTC

J: TRBJ2-3
V: TRBV14
D: NA
size: NA
CDR3: CASSQRVFSSTDTQYF
DNA: TGTGCCAGCAGCCAACGGGTCTTCTCATCCACAGATACGCAGTATTTT

J: TRBJ1-1
V: TRBV20-1
D: TRBD1
size: NA
CDR3: CSARDAGGKIAEAFF
DNA: TGCAGTGCTAGAGATGCAGGGGGCAAAATCGCTGAAGCTTTCTTT

J: TRBJ1-1
V: TRBV3-1
D: NA
size: NA
CDR3: CASSPGLPLGTEAFF
DNA: TGTGCCAGCAGCCCGGGACTGCCTCTCGGGACTGAAGCTTTCTTT

J: TRBJ2-7
V: TRBV20-1
D: NA
size: NA
CDR3: CSALPTSWLTYEQYF
DNA: TGCAGTGCCTTGCCGACTAGTTGGTTAACCTACGAGCAGTACTTC

J: TRBJ2-1
V: TRBV7-7
D: NA
size: NA
CDR3: CASSLVEEGGEQFF
DNA: TGTGCCAGCAGCTTAGTGGAAGAGGGTGGTGAGCAGTTCTTC

J: TRBJ2-1
V: TRBV6-5
D: NA
size: few
CDR3: CASIPQGRINEQFF
DNA: TGTGCCAGCATTCCACAGGGGAGGATCAATGAGCAGTTCTTC

J: TRBJ2-3
V: TRBV29-1
D: NA
size: many
CDR3: CSVEGHRPTDTQYF
DNA: TGCAGCGTTGAAGGACATCGCCCCACAGATACGCAGTATTTT

J: TRBJ1-2
V: TRBV7-2
D: TRBD1
size: NA
CDR3: CASSPGQVNYGCTF
DNA: TGTGCCAGCAGCCCCGGACAGGTTAACTATGGCTGCACCTTC

J: TRBJ2-1
V: TRBV24-1
D: TRBD2
size: many
CDR3: CATGDRLAVGNEQFF
DNA: TGTGCCACCGGCGATCGACTAGCCGTAGGCAATGAGCAGTTCTTC

J: TRBJ1-1
V: TRBV28
D: NA
size: NA
CDR3: CASSLRGITEAFF
DNA: TGTGCCAGCAGTTTAAGAGGGATCACTGAAGCTTTCTTT

J: TRBJ2-5
V: TRBV6-6
D: TRBD1
size: few
CDR3: CASSSPQTGRQETQYF
DNA: TGTGCCAGCAGTTCCCCCCAGACAGGGCGGCAAGAGACCCAGTACTTC

J: TRBJ2-5
V: TRBV7-2
D: TRBD2
size: NA
CDR3: CASSDRTSGGWETQYF
DNA: TGTGCCAGCAGCGACCGGACTAGCGGGGGGTGGGAGACCCAGTACTTC

J: TRBJ2-1
V: TRBV11-3
D: NA
size: NA
CDR3: CASSSGTPYNEQFF
DNA: TGTGCCAGCAGCTCCGGGACGCCCTACAATGAGCAGTTCTTC

J: TRBJ2-4
V: TRBV4-2
D: NA
size: NA
CDR3: CASSQSQVAKNIQYF
DNA: TGTGCCAGCAGCCAGTCACAGGTAGCCAAAAACATTCAGTACTTC

J: TRBJ2-1
V: TRBV7-9
D: TRBD2
size: many
CDR3: CASSLAPRLAGNEQFF
DNA: TGTGCCAGCAGCTTAGCCCCACGACTAGCGGGGAATGAGCAGTTCTTC

J: TRBJ1-2
V: TRBV20-1
D: TRBD1
size: few
CDR3: CSARRDRANYGYTF
DNA: TGCAGTGCTAGGAGGGACAGGGCTAACTATGGCTACACCTTC

J: TRBJ2-7
V: TRBV6-2/TRBV6-3
D: TRBD2
size: NA
CDR3: CASRILAAEQYF
DNA: TGTGCCAGCAGGATACTAGCGGCCGAGCAGTACTTC

J: TRBJ2-5
V: TRBV28
D: NA
size: many
CDR3: CASSLYETQYF
DNA: TGTGCCAGCAGTTTATACGAGACCCAGTACTTC

J: TRBJ1-2
V: TRBV20-1
D: NA
size: NA
CDR3: CSANPGREGYTF
DNA: TGCAGTGCCAACCCCGGCCGAGAAGGCTACACCTTC

J: TRBJ1-1
V: TRBV20-1
D: TRBD1
size: few
CDR3: CSASRQGAGWTEAFF
DNA: TGCAGTGCTAGCCGACAGGGGGCCGGTTGGACTGAAGCTTTCTTT

J: TRBJ2-3
V: TRBV5-1
D: NA
size: few
CDR3: CASSLDGNQRMDTQYF
DNA: TGCGCCAGCAGCTTGGATGGGAACCAGAGGATGGATACGCAGTATTTT

J: TRBJ2-3
V: TRBV4-3
D: NA
size: NA
CDR3: CASSHGAGSTDTQYF
DNA: TGCGCCAGCAGCCACGGGGCGGGAAGCACAGATACGCAGTATTTT

J: TRBJ2-5
V: TRBV6-1
D: TRBD1
size: NA
CDR3: CASSDRQGLETQYF
DNA: TGTGCCAGCAGTGACCGACAGGGTTTAGAGACCCAGTACTTC

J: TRBJ2-5
V: TRBV24-1
D: TRBD2
size: few
CDR3: CATSDPPGAGGQETQYF
DNA: TGTGCCACCAGTGATCCACCGGGAGCGGGGGGTCAAGAGACCCAGTACTTC